One and the same sample provided the 21 T cell receptor beta chains below, sequenced in a study. Via MiXCR, TCRdb re-called the RT-PCR reads, giving one row per CDR3 protein. The sample holds approximately 720,000 distinct CDR3 sequences, 14% seen once. The sequenced material came from memory CD4+ T cells from blood. Receptors originate from a female donor in good health, serving as a healthy control.

This clonotype turned up a few times. The genes are TRBV20-1 and TRBJ1-1; weak D call: TRBD1 (5 bases). Trimming pared 1 base from V and 11 bases from J, leaving 17 bases between. There are 13 residues in the CDR3. Germline values: CDR1 DFQATT, CDR2 SNEGSKA (reference sequence). The CDR3 sequence is CSARGPGRVVAFF. CDR3 nucleotide sequence: TGCAGTGCTAGAGGTCCAGGGCGGGTCGTCGCTTTCTTT.

The chain carries TRBV12-5 and TRBJ2-1, with a possible D match to TRBD2 (5 bases). The CDR3 totals 15 residues. The germline V gene encodes CDR1 LGHNT and CDR2 FRNRAP. V dropped 7 bases and J dropped 6 bases, with 19 bases sitting between them. The CDR3 protein is CASAPGLAGSNEQFF. The CDR3 nucleotides are TGTGCTAGTGCCCCTGGCCTAGCTGGAAGCAATGAGCAGTTCTTC.

In this sample, this clonotype turned up a few times. The chain recombines TRBV27 with TRBJ2-2, with 11 bases aligning to TRBD1. Trimming removed 6 bases from V and 4 bases from J; junction bases left unmatched: 7. The CDR3 loop spans 16 amino acids. The germline V gene encodes CDR1 MNHEY and CDR2 SMNVEV (reference sequence). The CDR3 DNA sequence: TGTGCCAGCAGGCGATTGGGACAGGGGGTCACCGGGGAGCTGTTTTTT. Residues: CASRRLGQGVTGELFF.

In its sample, this clonotype was seen a few times. The J gene is TRBJ2-1, the V gene TRBV24-1; the match to TRBD1 covers 7 bases. Germline V gene lookup returns CDR1 KGHDR and CDR2 SFDVKD. V lost 3 bases and J lost 1; bases outside the gene matches: 8. This CDR3 comprises 17 residues. The CDR3 DNA sequence: TGTGCCACCAGTGATCCCCACAGGGGCCTATCCTACAATGAGCAGTTCTTC. As protein: CATSDPHRGLSYNEQFF.

The chain couples TRBV7-2 to TRBJ2-7, with a tentative D call TRBD2 (5 bases). V was cut by 2 bases and J by 2 bases, with 10 bases left in between. Germline CDR1 is SGHTA and CDR2 is FQGNSA. There are 14 residues in the CDR3. The DNA of the CDR3 is TGTGCCAGCAGCTTAACGGGGATACCCTACGAGCAGTACTTC. Translation: CASSLTGIPYEQYF.

This clonotype was recorded a few times. The V and J genes are TRBV12-3 or TRBV12-4 and TRBJ2-7; D remains ambiguous. V was clipped by 1 base and J by 0 bases, with 10 bases between them. There are 15 residues in the CDR3. CDR3 nucleotide sequence: TGTGCCAGCAGTTTAGGGGCAGAGAGCTCCTACGAGCAGTACTTC. This codes for CASSLGAESSYEQYF.

With regard to this clonotype: It may be a read error: a sequence one base away is much more abundant. J is TRBJ1-1 and V is TRBV29-1; D is ambiguous. Germline V CDR1 and CDR2: SQVTM, ANQGSEA. V lost 5 bases, J lost 3 bases, and 19 bases lay in between. This CDR3 has 15 residues. CDR3 sequence (DNA): TGCAGCGTTCTCCCCAATGGCCTAAGGGACACTGAAGCTTTCTTT. It translates to CSVLPNGLRDTEAFF.

To note about this clonotype: A much more abundant neighbour one base away suggests this may be a read error. This chain uses TRBV29-1 with TRBJ2-1; 12 bases are shared with TRBD2. V was pared by 7 bases and J by 6 bases, with 16 bases of the junction left unmatched. This CDR3 is 17 amino acids long. Germline V lookup: CDR1 SQVTM, CDR2 ANQGSEA. The CDR3 spells CSGRQNLAGGLGNEQFF. The CDR3 DNA is TGCAGCGGTAGACAGAATCTAGCGGGAGGGCTAGGCAATGAGCAGTTCTTC.

This clonotype was detected only a few times. The J gene is TRBJ1-2, the V gene TRBV11-2; tentatively, D is TRBD1 (6 bases). The CDR3 runs 15 residues. The germline CDR1 and CDR2 sequences are SGHAT and FQNNGV. V was trimmed by 1 base and J by 4 bases, leaving 13 bases between them. The CDR3 sequence is CASSLAPGASYGYTF. CDR3 nucleotides: TGTGCCAGCAGCTTAGCCCCAGGGGCGAGCTATGGCTACACCTTC.

This clonotype was observed at least ten times. The V gene is TRBV6-6, the J gene TRBJ1-2; TRBD1 matches 8 bases. The germline CDR1 and CDR2 sequences are MNHNY and SVGAGI (reference sequence). V lost 4 bases and J lost 7; bases outside the gene matches: 11. The CDR3 loop spans 15 amino acids. CDR3 nucleotides: TGTGCCAGCAGTTTGGGACAGGCCTCTCCGGGTGGCTACACCTTC. This codes for CASSLGQASPGGYTF.

This clonotype was seen more than once but under ten times. V and J are TRBV12-3 or TRBV12-4 and TRBJ2-2; a weak D match, TRBD2 (7 bases). V dropped 3 bases and J dropped 7 bases, with 15 bases sitting between them. The CDR3 spans 15 residues. CDR3 amino acids: CASSFGGGPNGELFF. CDR3 nucleotides: TGTGCCAGCAGTTTTGGGGGGGGGCCGAACGGGGAGCTGTTTTTT.

This clonotype appeared many times. The rearrangement uses TRBV12-3 or TRBV12-4 and TRBJ1-1; no definite D call. With 4 bases removed from V and 8 bases from J, the gap between germline ends came to 8 bases. This CDR3 is built from 11 residues. The CDR3 region has the DNA TGTGCCAGCAGTTCGGGTTGGGAAGCTTTCTTT. This codes for CASSSGWEAFF.

The chain combines TRBV4-2 with TRBJ1-2; maybe TRBD1 (6 bases). This CDR3 contains 16 residues. Per the germline V gene, CDR1 is LGHNA and CDR2 is YNFKEQ. V lost 0 bases and J lost 8, with 19 bases in between. CDR3 sequence (DNA): TGTGCCAGCAGCCAAGAAGCGGGGTTGGGGGCAGGAGGCTACACCTTC. Translated: CASSQEAGLGAGGYTF.

The chain uses TRBV14 and TRBJ2-3; perhaps D is TRBD1 or TRBD2 (5 bases each). The germline V and J ends were trimmed by 4 bases and 9 bases, with 14 bases remaining between them. The CDR3 is 13 amino acids. Germline CDR1 and CDR2: SGHDN and FVKESK. CDR3: CASSRPGTRTQYF. CDR3 in DNA: TGTGCCAGCAGCCGTCCTGGGACCCGCACGCAGTATTTT.

This clonotype appeared a few times. CDR3 in amino acids: CSASIGWTTEAFF. The CDR3 nucleotides read TGCAGTGCTAGCATCGGTTGGACCACTGAAGCTTTCTTT. This rearrangement joins TRBV20-1 to TRBJ1-1; D not certain. Germline V gene data show CDR1 as DFQATT and CDR2 as SNEGSKA (reference sequence). V lost 3 bases to trimming and J lost 4 bases, with 12 bases between them. The CDR3 has 13 residues.

V usage is TRBV10-3 and J usage is TRBJ2-3, with D maybe TRBD1 (5 bases). The CDR3 loop spans 16 amino acids. Germline CDR1 is ENHRY and CDR2 is SYGVKD. The V gene lost 3 bases and the J gene lost 0 bases, with 13 bases spanning the gap. The DNA of the CDR3 is TGTGCCATCAGTGATCGGGTAGGGGCAAGCACAGATACGCAGTATTTT. Translating it yields CAISDRVGASTDTQYF.

The chain combines TRBV10-1 with TRBJ1-2; a possible D gene is TRBD1 (5 bases). The V and J ends lost 1 base and 4 bases respectively, with 22 bases between them. Germline CDR1 is WNHNN and CDR2 is SYGVQD (reference sequence). The CDR3 covers 18 residues. DNA of the CDR3: TGCGCCAGCAGTGAGTTGGGGGAGGGAATGCGTTGGGGCTATGGCTACACCTTC. This codes for CASSELGEGMRWGYGYTF.

The V gene is TRBV5-1, the J gene TRBJ2-6, with a weak D call TRBD1 (6 bases). The length of the CDR3 is 16 residues. Germline values: CDR1 SGHRS, CDR2 YFSETQ. The V gene lost 0 bases and the J gene lost 0 bases, with 7 bases spanning the gap. The CDR3 loop is CASSLGTDSGANVLTF. Written as DNA, the CDR3 is TGCGCCAGCAGCTTGGGGACAGACTCTGGGGCCAACGTCCTGACTTTC.

In this sample, this clonotype turned up a few times. The rearrangement links TRBV12-3 or TRBV12-4 to TRBJ1-3; D uncertain. This CDR3 region has 14 residues. V was cut by 5 bases and J by 0 bases, with 8 bases left in between. The CDR3 nucleotides read TGTGCCAGCAGTCGAGAAGGCTCTGGAAACACCATATATTTT. It codes for CASSREGSGNTIYF.

In its sample, this clonotype was seen a few times. This chain links TRBV30 with TRBJ1-6; TRBD1 agrees at 9 bases. V lost 3 bases to trimming and J lost 10 bases; unmatched junction nucleotides: 4. The CDR3 is 13 amino acids. Per germline, CDR1 GTSNPN and CDR2 SVGIG (reference sequence). This CDR3 is CAWRGQGESPLHF. CDR3 DNA sequence: TGTGCCTGGAGGGGACAGGGAGAGTCACCCCTCCACTTT.

CDR3 sequence (DNA): TGTGCCAGCAGCTCCCTCCCCAGGGTCCCTGAAGCTTTCTTT. It translates to CASSSLPRVPEAFF. V is TRBV5-6 and J is TRBJ1-1, with D maybe TRBD1 (5 bases). The CDR3 totals 14 residues. Germline V gene lookup returns CDR1 SGHDT and CDR2 YYEEEE. Trimming took off 3 bases at V and 6 bases at J, with 15 bases between the two ends.